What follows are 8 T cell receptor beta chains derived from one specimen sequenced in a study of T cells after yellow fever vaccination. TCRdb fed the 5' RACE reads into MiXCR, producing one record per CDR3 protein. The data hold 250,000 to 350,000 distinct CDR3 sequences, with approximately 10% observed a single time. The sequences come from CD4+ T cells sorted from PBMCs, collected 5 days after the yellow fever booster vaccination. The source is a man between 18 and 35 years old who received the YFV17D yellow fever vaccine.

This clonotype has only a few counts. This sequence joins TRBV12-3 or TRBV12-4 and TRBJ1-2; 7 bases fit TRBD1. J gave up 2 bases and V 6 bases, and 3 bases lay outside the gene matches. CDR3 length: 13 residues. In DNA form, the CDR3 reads TGTGCCAGCAGACAACAGGGGAACTATGGCTACACCTTC. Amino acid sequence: CASRQQGNYGYTF.

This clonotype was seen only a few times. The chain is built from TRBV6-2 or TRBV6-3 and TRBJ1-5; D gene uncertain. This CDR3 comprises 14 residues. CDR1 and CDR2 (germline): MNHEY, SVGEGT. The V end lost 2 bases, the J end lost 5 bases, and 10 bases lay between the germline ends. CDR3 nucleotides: TGTGCCAGCAGTTACACGGCGCCCTATCAGCCCCAGCATTTT. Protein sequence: CASSYTAPYQPQHF.

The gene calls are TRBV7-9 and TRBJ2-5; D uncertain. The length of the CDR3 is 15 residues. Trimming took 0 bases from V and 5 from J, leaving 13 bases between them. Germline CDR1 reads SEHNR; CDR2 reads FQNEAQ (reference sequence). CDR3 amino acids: CASSLAGETVETQYF. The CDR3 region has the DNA TGTGCCAGCAGCTTAGCTGGGGAAACAGTGGAGACCCAGTACTTC.

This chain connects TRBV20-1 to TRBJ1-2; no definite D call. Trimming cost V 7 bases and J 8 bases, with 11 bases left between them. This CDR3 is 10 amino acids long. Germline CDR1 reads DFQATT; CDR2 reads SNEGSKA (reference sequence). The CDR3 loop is CSDGTRGYTF. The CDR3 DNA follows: TGCAGTGACGGAACTAGGGGCTACACCTTC.

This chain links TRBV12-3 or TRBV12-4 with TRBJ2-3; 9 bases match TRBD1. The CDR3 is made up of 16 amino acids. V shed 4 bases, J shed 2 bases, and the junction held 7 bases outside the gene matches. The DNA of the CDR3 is TGTGCCAGCAGTTATACCGGACAGGGGATCACAGATACGCAGTATTTT. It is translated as CASSYTGQGITDTQYF.

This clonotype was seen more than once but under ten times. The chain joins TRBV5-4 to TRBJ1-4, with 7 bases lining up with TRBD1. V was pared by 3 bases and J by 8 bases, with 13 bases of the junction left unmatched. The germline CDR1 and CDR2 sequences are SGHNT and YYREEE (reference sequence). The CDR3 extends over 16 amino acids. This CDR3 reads CASSSRDRGPSEKLFF. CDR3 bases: TGTGCCAGCAGCTCCCGGGACAGAGGGCCGAGCGAAAAACTGTTTTTT.

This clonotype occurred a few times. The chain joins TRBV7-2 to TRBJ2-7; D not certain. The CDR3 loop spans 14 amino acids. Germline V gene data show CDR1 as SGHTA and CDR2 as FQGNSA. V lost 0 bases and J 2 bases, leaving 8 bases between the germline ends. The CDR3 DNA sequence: TGTGCCAGCAGCTTAGCGGACGGTCCCTACGAGCAGTACGTC. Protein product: CASSLADGPYEQYV.

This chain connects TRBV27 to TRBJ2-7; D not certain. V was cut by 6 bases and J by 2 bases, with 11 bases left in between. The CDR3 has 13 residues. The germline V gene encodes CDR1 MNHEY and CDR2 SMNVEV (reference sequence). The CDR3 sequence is CASRSSAAYEQYF. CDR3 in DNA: TGTGCCAGCAGATCCTCCGCAGCCTACGAGCAGTACTTC.